Listed below are T cell receptor beta chains from one sample, sequenced in a study of OX40 agonist ivuxolimab in advanced cancers. Clones were read by immunoSEQ multiplex PCR, and TCRdb kept only the in-frame ones, dropping some. The data hold 70,000 to 90,000 clones, with 85% observed a single time. This specimen consisted of CD4+ or CD8+ T cells sorted from blood, obtained in a trial of the OX40 agonist ivuxolimab. The source is an adult with an advanced solid tumor such as melanoma, head and neck, liver or kidney cancer. Both conserved end residues are part of each CDR3. Each record gives: clone size, J gene, D gene, V gene, CDR3 protein, CDR3 DNA. A D gene is named only where the DNA matches it firmly. Expanded clones are given a class, and other clones once, few, many or no size at all.

>NA|TRBJ1-5|NA|TRBV28
CASSPSHLLKEPQHF
TGTGCCAGCAGCCCCTCCCACCTCTTGAAGGAGCCCCAGCATTTT
>NA|TRBJ2-2|NA|TRBV10-3
CAISDTGELFF
TGTGCCATCAGTGATACCGGGGAGCTGTTTTTT
>NA|TRBJ2-2|TRBD2|TRBV9
CASSVRGLAGDPFTGELFF
TGTGCCAGCAGCGTCCGCGGACTAGCGGGAGACCCCTTCACCGGGGAGCTGTTTTTT
>NA|TRBJ2-3|NA|TRBV7-9
CASSFERGTDTQYF
TGTGCCAGCAGCTTCGAGAGGGGCACAGATACGCAGTATTTT
>NA|TRBJ1-1|TRBD1|TRBV28
CASSPLRTGGRTEAFF
TGTGCCAGCAGTCCACTCAGAACAGGGGGGAGGACTGAAGCTTTCTTT
>once|TRBJ2-3|NA|TRBV4-3
CASSQAGHLSVDTQYF
TGCGCCAGCAGCCAAGCGGGACACCTCAGCGTGGATACGCAGTATTTT
>NA|TRBJ1-4|TRBD1|TRBV19
CASSRGTTNEKLFF
TGTGCCAGCAGCAGGGGGACAACTAATGAAAAACTGTTTTTT
>NA|TRBJ2-7|NA|TRBV27
CASSPAGWHEQYF
TGTGCCAGCAGTCCCGCGGGTTGGCACGAGCAGTACTTC
>NA|TRBJ2-1|TRBD2|TRBV5-1
CASSSGGTSSSLHEQFF
TGCGCCAGCAGCTCCGGCGGGACTAGTTCTTCATTGCATGAGCAGTTCTTC
>NA|TRBJ2-3|TRBD2|TRBV29-1
CSATSELADTQYF
TGTAGCGCGACTAGCGAGTTAGCAGATACGCAGTATTTT
>NA|TRBJ2-7|TRBD1|TRBV29-1
CSVSGQEPNEQYF
TGCAGCGTTTCGGGACAGGAGCCCAACGAGCAGTACTTC
>few|TRBJ1-4|NA|TRBV6-1
CASSEVSGRTNEKLFF
TGTGCCAGCAGTGAAGTAAGCGGGAGGACTAACGAAAAACTGTTTTTT
>NA|TRBJ2-1|TRBD2|TRBV9
CASSATSGSADEQFF
TGTGCCAGCAGCGCGACTAGCGGGAGTGCCGATGAGCAGTTCTTC
>NA|TRBJ1-2|TRBD1|TRBV9
CASSPGTDYGYTF
TGTGCCAGCAGCCCCGGGACAGACTATGGCTACACCTTC
>NA|TRBJ1-1|NA|TRBV30
CAWELGTTTEAFF
TGTGCCTGGGAATTAGGGACTACCACTGAAGCTTTCTTT
>NA|TRBJ1-4|TRBD1|TRBV6-1
CASRQPRQGPEKLFF
TGTGCCAGCAGACAGCCGAGACAGGGACCCGAAAAACTGTTTTTT
>NA|TRBJ2-3|TRBD2|TRBV13
CASSQSLAGLSDTQYF
TGTGCCAGCAGCCAGTCACTAGCGGGCCTGTCAGATACGCAGTATTTT
>NA|TRBJ1-6|NA|TRBV6-1
CASTLRGTSPLHF
TGTGCCAGCACCCTCAGGGGAACTTCACCCCTCCACTTT
>NA|TRBJ2-7|NA|TRBV6-5
CASSNGGGGYEQYF
TGTGCCAGCAGCAACGGAGGGGGCGGATACGAGCAGTACTTC
>NA|TRBJ2-2|NA|TRBV19
CASSPLGVLTGELFF
TGTGCCAGTAGCCCTTTAGGGGTCCTCACCGGGGAGCTGTTTTTT
>NA|TRBJ2-3|NA|TRBV18
CASSPPRGGGTDTQYF
TGTGCCAGCTCACCCCCAAGGGGGGGCGGGACAGATACGCAGTATTTT
>NA|TRBJ2-1|TRBD2|TRBV28
CASSSGGGSYNEQFF
TGTGCCAGCAGTTCAGGCGGGGGGAGTTACAATGAGCAGTTCTTC
>NA|TRBJ2-1|NA|TRBV6-1
CASILQGQAYNEQFF
TGTGCCAGCATCCTACAGGGTCAGGCCTACAATGAGCAGTTCTTC
>NA|TRBJ2-1|NA|TRBV19
CASRPGTSYNEQFF
TGTGCCAGCCGTCCCGGGACTTCCTACAATGAGCAGTTCTTC
>once|TRBJ2-5|NA|TRBV11-3
CASSLGSARETQYF
TGTGCCAGCAGCTTAGGATCAGCGCGGGAGACCCAGTACTTC
>NA|TRBJ1-1|NA|TRBV30
CAWSPKIFTEAFF
TGTGCCTGGAGCCCCAAGATCTTCACTGAAGCTTTCTTT
>once|TRBJ2-1|NA|TRBV11-2
CASSLVFGRNEQFF
TGTGCCAGCAGCTTAGTTTTTGGGAGGAATGAGCAGTTCTTC
>NA|TRBJ1-1|NA|TRBV30
CAQYRDSGGAFF
TGTGCTCAATACCGAGACTCCGGGGGAGCTTTCTTT
>NA|TRBJ1-5|NA|TRBV7-8
CASSFAGGFQPQHF
TGTGCCAGCAGCTTTGCCGGGGGGTTTCAGCCCCAGCATTTT
>few|TRBJ1-2|NA|TRBV6-6
CASNPDLIFNYGYTF
TGTGCCAGCAATCCGGACCTCATCTTTAACTATGGCTACACCTTC
>few|TRBJ2-7|NA|TRBV6-1
CASSELKGYNEQYF
TGTGCCAGCAGTGAACTGAAGGGTTATAACGAGCAGTACTTC
>few|TRBJ2-3|TRBD1|TRBV27
CASSLGRTGVTDTQYF
TGTGCCAGCAGCCTCGGAAGGACAGGGGTCACAGATACGCAGTATTTT
>NA|TRBJ2-2|TRBD2|TRBV11-2
CASSLEIAGVTGELFF
TGTGCCAGCAGCTTAGAAATAGCGGGGGTCACCGGGGAGCTGTTTTTT
>NA|TRBJ2-1|TRBD2|TRBV27
CASSPGLAGEWYNEQFF
TGTGCCAGCAGTCCAGGACTAGCGGGAGAGTGGTACAATGAGCAGTTCTTC
>NA|TRBJ1-2|NA|TRBV27
CASSLYAGEVGTSGYTF
TGTGCCAGCAGTTTATATGCAGGGGAGGTTGGTACGAGTGGCTACACCTTC
>NA|TRBJ1-1|NA|TRBV5-3
CARSLVTVNTEAFF
TGTGCCAGAAGCTTGGTGACGGTGAACACTGAAGCTTTCTTT
>NA|TRBJ2-5|NA|TRBV25-1
CASRTGEETQYF
TGTGCCAGCCGGACTGGGGAAGAGACCCAGTACTTC
>NA|TRBJ2-5|TRBD1|TRBV30
CAWSANRGPQETQYF
TGTGCCTGGAGTGCAAACAGGGGTCCCCAAGAGACCCAGTACTTC
>NA|TRBJ1-6|TRBD1|TRBV5-4
CASSWEGAGSPLHF
TGTGCCAGCAGCTGGGAGGGGGCCGGTTCACCCCTCCACTTT
>once|TRBJ1-4|NA|TRBV15
CATSREYRSHATNEKLFF
TGTGCCACCAGCAGAGAATATCGGTCTCATGCAACTAATGAAAAACTGTTTTTT
>NA|TRBJ2-2|NA|TRBV4-2
CASSQGISGSVSGELFF
TGTGCCAGCAGCCAAGGGATAAGCGGGTCTGTATCCGGGGAGCTGTTTTTT
>NA|TRBJ2-1|TRBD2|TRBV6-5
CASSYHAGTSTVEQFF
TGTGCCAGCAGTTACCATGCCGGGACTAGTACTGTTGAGCAGTTCTTC
>once|TRBJ2-3|TRBD2|TRBV11-2
CASSLRGPSGGTKDTQYF
TGTGCCAGCAGCTTGAGAGGGCCAAGCGGGGGGACGAAAGATACGCAGTATTTT
>NA|TRBJ2-5|TRBD2|TRBV9
CASSVDISSGSVQETQYF
TGTGCCAGCAGCGTAGATATTTCTAGCGGGAGTGTCCAAGAGACCCAGTACTTC
>NA|TRBJ2-6|TRBD2|TRBV29-1
CSVARTPGGSGANVLTF
TGCAGCGTTGCCAGGACTCCGGGGGGCTCTGGGGCCAACGTCCTGACTTTC
>NA|TRBJ1-2|NA|TRBV28
CASSSATGANYGYTF
TGTGCCAGCAGTTCTGCGACAGGAGCTAACTATGGCTACACCTTC
>NA|TRBJ1-1|NA|TRBV14
CASSQMNSEAFF
TGTGCCAGCAGCCAAATGAACTCTGAAGCTTTCTTT
>NA|TRBJ2-2|NA|TRBV19
CASSIIRTRGYTGELFF
TGTGCCAGTAGTATAATCCGCACGAGAGGCTACACCGGGGAGCTGTTTTTT
>NA|TRBJ2-7|TRBD1|TRBV30
CALYYRGLSYEQYF
TGTGCCTTATACTACAGGGGGCTTTCCTACGAGCAGTACTTC
>NA|TRBJ1-1|TRBD1|TRBV29-1
CSAILQGTEAFF
TGCAGCGCTATATTACAGGGGACTGAAGCTTTCTTT
>NA|TRBJ2-3|NA|TRBV11-2
CASSLNGLPIVTDTQYF
TGTGCCAGCAGCTTAAATGGGTTACCCATTGTCACAGATACGCAGTATTTT
>NA|TRBJ1-4|NA|TRBV18
CASSLLVDEKLFF
TGTGCCAGCTCACTTCTGGTGGATGAAAAACTGTTTTTT
>NA|TRBJ1-3|NA|TRBV7-2
CASSLVRGAGNTIYF
TGTGCCAGCAGCTTAGTACGTGGGGCTGGAAACACCATATATTTT
>NA|TRBJ2-7|NA|TRBV5-4
CASSLATGSIYEQYF
TGTGCCAGCAGCTTGGCGACCGGATCCATCTACGAGCAGTACTTC
>few|TRBJ2-2|NA|TRBV15
CATSRPRGGDTGELFF
TGTGCCACCAGCAGGCCGCGGGGTGGGGACACCGGGGAGCTGTTTTTT
>NA|TRBJ2-3|NA|TRBV2
CASSYGDTQYF
TGTGCCAGCAGTTACGGGGATACGCAGTATTTT
>once|TRBJ1-2|TRBD1|TRBV7-8
CASSSGTGNLYGYTF
TGTGCCAGCAGCTCAGGGACAGGAAATCTCTATGGCTACACCTTC
>NA|TRBJ2-2|TRBD2|TRBV2
CASSGGTANTGELFF
TGTGCCAGCAGCGGGGGGACTGCGAACACCGGGGAGCTGTTTTTT
>NA|TRBJ2-1|TRBD2|TRBV14
CASSISGGSYNEQFF
TGTGCCAGCAGCATTAGCGGGGGCTCCTACAATGAGCAGTTCTTC